This T cell receptor beta chain comes out of a study of radiotherapy plus CTLA-4 blockade in lung cancer (dated by TCRdb to 2017 to 2018). Some background on the complete study: Objective responses occurred in approximately 19% of enrolled patients, and over 30% achieved disease control.

Counted from cysteine to phenylalanine, this CDR3 has 14 amino acids. Solely the CDR3 DNA is kept, with 42 bases framed from the first base. Based on the germline V gene (reference sequence), the CDR1 and CDR2 sequences are MNHEY and SMNVEV. Cut back by 2 bases and 4 bases, the V and J ends lie 10 bases apart. In this study, focal radiation therapy paired with CTLA-4 blockade (ipilimumab) was tested in patients who had chemo-refractory metastatic non-small-cell lung cancer. Concerning this clone: There is no known antigen for this receptor. No base-level quality is on record; no much larger clone is a single base apart.

Study-wide findings and limitations: The strongest predictors of response were reported to be early dynamic shifts in blood T cell clones along with a rise in serum interferon-beta following radiation. After treatment with radiotherapy and ipilimumab, TCR clones that came from tumors expanded in the peripheral blood.

The library was produced with the immunoSEQ multiplex PCR assay. The source is immuneACCESS, and TCRdb retained only in-frame sequences with V and J called. Part of the clones is not carried over; for the studies checked, unresolved V genes explain less than half of this, and the remainder is unexplained. The sample table lists around 100,000 clones, about 80% of them with a count of one. The biggest ten clones account for around 3.3% of the sample. The chain was built from TRBV27 and TRBJ2-3; there is no confident call for the D gene. The TCR comes from a human donor with non-small cell lung cancer that progressed on radiotherapy plus ipilimumab. Some clones in this sample may be carry-over from other donors' samples. The specimen was peripheral blood, collected from a patient treated with radiotherapy plus ipilimumab. The base sequence is TGTGCCAGCAGTTTAAAGTCTTGGGCAGATACGCAGTATTTT. Protein translation: CASSLKSWADTQYF.